This T cell receptor (beta chain) comes out of a study of T cells in Graves' hyperthyroidism and ophthalmopathy. Broader study findings: The blood repertoire included most of the expanded thyroid clonotypes above 0.001.

Remarks on this clonotype: Its matching antigen is unknown.

With 4 bases removed from V and 2 bases from J, the gap between germline ends came to 9 bases. CDR1 is KGHDR and CDR2 is SFDVKD in the germline V gene. This CDR3 is built from 14 residues. The TCR beta CDR3 regions underwent amplification using RNA transcripts as the source. An initial round of RT-PCR targeting the TCR CDR3 relied on the HTBI primer set. In TCRdb, the multiplex PCR reads were re-called with MiXCR into one record per CDR3 protein. The data hold 500,000 to 550,000 distinct CDR3 sequences, with just under 20% observed a single time. Sequencing was performed on blood. The J gene is TRBJ2-3, the V gene TRBV24-1; D is perhaps TRBD1 (5 bases). The sequence derives from a man aged 40-49 years with Graves' ophthalmopathy. CDR3 loop: CATSEAGLTDTQYF. CDR3 in DNA: TGTGCCACCAGTGAGGCAGGGCTCACAGATACGCAGTATTTT.